This T cell receptor (beta chain) was retrieved from a study of blood T cells in healthy people across ages. Findings of the study overall: Greater diversity and more naive CD4+ cells were seen in long-lived donors than in aged donors.

As regards this clonotype: What it recognizes is unknown.

Using a J-beta primer mix together with a sample-barcoded 5' primer, a second PCR was run for about 6 to 11 cycles. TCRdb recomputed calls from the 5' RACE reads with MiXCR, one row per CDR3 protein. Here the sample spans hundreds of thousands of distinct CDR3 sequences, approximately 44% being singletons. Trimming removed 1 base from V and 8 bases from J, with 10 bases in between. The germline CDR1 and CDR2 sequences are LGHDT and YNNKEL (reference sequence). The CDR3 sequence is 13 residues long. Whenever a sample was processed, at least 7 million PBMCs were isolated. Sequencing input: blood. This receptor was obtained from a man aged 55-75 years in good health. V gene TRBV3-1 combines with J gene TRBJ2-3; the D is unclear. CDR3 in DNA: TGTGCCAGCAGCCAAGGCTCCTCTGGTACGCAGTATTTT. Its translation: CASSQGSSGTQYF.